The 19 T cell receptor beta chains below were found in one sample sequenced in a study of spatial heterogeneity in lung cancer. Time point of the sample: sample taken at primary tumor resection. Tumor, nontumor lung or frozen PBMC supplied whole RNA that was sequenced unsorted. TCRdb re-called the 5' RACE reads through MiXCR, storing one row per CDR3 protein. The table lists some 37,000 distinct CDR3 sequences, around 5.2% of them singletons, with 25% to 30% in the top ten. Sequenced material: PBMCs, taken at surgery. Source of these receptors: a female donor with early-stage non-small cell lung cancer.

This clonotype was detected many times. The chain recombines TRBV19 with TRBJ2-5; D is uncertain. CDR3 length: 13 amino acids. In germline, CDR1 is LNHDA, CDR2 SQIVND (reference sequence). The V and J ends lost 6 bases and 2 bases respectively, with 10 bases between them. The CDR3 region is CASSLGPQETQYF. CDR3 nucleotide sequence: TGTGCCAGTAGCCTGGGCCCTCAAGAGACCCAGTACTTC. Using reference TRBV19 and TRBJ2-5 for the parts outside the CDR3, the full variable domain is DGGITQSPKYLFRKEGQNVTLSCEQNLNHDAMYWYRQDPGQGLRLIYYSQIVNDFQKGDIAEGYSVSREKKESFPLTVTSAQKNPTAFYLCASSLGPQETQYFGPGTRLLVL.

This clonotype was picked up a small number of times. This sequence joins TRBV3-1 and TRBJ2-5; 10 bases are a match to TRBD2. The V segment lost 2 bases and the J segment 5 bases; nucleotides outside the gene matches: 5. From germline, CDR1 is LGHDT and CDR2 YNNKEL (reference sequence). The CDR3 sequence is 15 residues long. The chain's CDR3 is CASSQLLAGVETQYF. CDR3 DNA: TGTGCCAGCAGCCAATTGCTAGCGGGGGTGGAGACCCAGTACTTC.

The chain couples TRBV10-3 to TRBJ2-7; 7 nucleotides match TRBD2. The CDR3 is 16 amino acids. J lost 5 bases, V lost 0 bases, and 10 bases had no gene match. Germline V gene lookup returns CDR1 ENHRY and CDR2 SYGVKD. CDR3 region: CAISESSSGGRDEQYF. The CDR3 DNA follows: TGTGCCATCAGTGAGTCCTCATCGGGGGGACGGGACGAGCAGTACTTC.

As DNA, the CDR3 is TGTGCCAGCAGCCAGGATTGGACCGCCGAGGGCGAGCAGTACTTC. It codes for CASSQDWTAEGEQYF. This sequence joins TRBV4-2 and TRBJ2-7; D might be TRBD2 (5 bases). The CDR3 spans 15 residues. Trimming cost V 3 bases and J 6 bases, with 18 bases left between them. The germline V gene encodes CDR1 LGHNA and CDR2 YNFKEQ.

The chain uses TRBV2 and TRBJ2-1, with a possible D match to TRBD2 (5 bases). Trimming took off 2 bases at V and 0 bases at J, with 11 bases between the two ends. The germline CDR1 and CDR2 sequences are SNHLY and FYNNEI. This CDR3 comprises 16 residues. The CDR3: CASSERGLHSYNEQFF. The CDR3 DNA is TGTGCCAGCAGTGAACGTGGACTTCACTCCTACAATGAGCAGTTCTTC.

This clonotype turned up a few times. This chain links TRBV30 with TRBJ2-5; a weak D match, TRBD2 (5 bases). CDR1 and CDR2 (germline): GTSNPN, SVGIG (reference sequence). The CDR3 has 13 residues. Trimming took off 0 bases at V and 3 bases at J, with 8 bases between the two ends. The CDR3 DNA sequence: TGTGCCTGGAGTGTGAGGGTTGAAGAGACCCAGTACTTC. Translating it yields CAWSVRVEETQYF. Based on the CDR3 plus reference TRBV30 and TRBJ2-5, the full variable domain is SQTIHQWPATLVQPVGSPLSLECTVEGTSNPNLYWYRQAAGRGLQLLFYSVGIGQISSEVPQNLSASRPQDRQFILSSKKLLLSDSGFYLCAWSVRVEETQYFGPGTRLLVL.

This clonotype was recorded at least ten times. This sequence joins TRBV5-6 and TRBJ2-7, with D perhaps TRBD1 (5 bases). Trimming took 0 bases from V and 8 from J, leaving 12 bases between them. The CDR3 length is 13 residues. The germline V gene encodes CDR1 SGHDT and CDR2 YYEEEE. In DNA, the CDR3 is TGTGCCAGCAGCTTGGTCGCTTGGGGCAAGCAGTACTTC. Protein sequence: CASSLVAWGKQYF.

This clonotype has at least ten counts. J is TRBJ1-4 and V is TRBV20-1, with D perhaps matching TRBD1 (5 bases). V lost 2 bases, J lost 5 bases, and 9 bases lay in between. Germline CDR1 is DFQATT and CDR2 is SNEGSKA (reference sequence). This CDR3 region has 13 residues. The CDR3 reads CSARRDFNEKLFF. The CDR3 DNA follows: TGCAGTGCTAGACGGGACTTCAATGAAAAACTGTTTTTT.

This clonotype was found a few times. As DNA, the CDR3 is TGTGCCAGCAGTGAAGAGAGGGGCAGGGCCACTGAAGCTTTCTTT. Its protein product is CASSEERGRATEAFF. J is TRBJ1-1 and V is TRBV2; maybe TRBD1 (5 bases). Germline V CDR1 and CDR2: SNHLY, FYNNEI. There are 15 residues in the CDR3. Trimming shortened V by 1 base and J by 4 bases, and 13 bases separated the two germline ends.

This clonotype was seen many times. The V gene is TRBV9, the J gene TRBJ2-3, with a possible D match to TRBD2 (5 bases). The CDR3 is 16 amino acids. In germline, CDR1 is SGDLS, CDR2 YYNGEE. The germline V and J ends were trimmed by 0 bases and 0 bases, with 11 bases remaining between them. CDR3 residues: CASSVEPSWSTDTQYF. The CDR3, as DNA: TGTGCCAGCAGCGTAGAGCCTAGCTGGAGCACAGATACGCAGTATTTT.

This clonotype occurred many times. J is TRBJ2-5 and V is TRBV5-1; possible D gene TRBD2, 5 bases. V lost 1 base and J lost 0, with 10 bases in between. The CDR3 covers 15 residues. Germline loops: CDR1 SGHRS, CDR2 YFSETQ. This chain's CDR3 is CASSLTGLNQETQYF. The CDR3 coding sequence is TGCGCCAGCAGCTTGACTGGACTGAACCAAGAGACCCAGTACTTC. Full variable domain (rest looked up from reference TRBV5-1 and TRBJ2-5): KAGVTQTPRYLIKTRGQQVTLSCSPISGHRSVSWYQQTPGQGLQFLFEYFSETQRNKGNFPGRFSGRQFSNSRSEMNVSTLELGDSALYLCASSLTGLNQETQYFGPGTRLLVL.

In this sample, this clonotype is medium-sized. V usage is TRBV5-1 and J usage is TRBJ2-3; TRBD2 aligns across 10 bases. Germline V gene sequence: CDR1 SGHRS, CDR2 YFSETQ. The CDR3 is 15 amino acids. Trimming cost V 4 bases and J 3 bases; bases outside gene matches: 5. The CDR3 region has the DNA TGCGCCAGCAGCGGTCTAGCGGGGGTAACAGATACGCAGTATTTT. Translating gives CASSGLAGVTDTQYF.

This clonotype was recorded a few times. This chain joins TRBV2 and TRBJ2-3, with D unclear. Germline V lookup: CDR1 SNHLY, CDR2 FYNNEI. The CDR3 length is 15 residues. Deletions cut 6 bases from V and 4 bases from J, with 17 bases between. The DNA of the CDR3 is TGTGCCAGCAGCCCGAGGACCCTTTGGGCAGATACGCAGTATTTT. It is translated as CASSPRTLWADTQYF.

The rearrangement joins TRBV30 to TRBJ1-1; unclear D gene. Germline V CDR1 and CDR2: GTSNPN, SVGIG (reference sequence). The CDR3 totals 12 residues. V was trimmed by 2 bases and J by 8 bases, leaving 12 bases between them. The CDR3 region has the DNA TGTGCCTGGAGTCGGGGAGGACCAGAAGCTTTCTTT. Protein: CAWSRGGPEAFF.

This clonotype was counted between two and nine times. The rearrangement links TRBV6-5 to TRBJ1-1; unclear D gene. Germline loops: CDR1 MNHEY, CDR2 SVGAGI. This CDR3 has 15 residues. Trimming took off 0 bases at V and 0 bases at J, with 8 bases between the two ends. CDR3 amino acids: CASSYSNRMNTEAFF. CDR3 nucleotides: TGTGCCAGCAGTTACTCTAACAGAATGAACACTGAAGCTTTCTTT.

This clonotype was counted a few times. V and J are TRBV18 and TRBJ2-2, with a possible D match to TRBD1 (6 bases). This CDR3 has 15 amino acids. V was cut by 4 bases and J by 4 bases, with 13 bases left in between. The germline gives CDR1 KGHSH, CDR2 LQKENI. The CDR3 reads CASSLYRESTGELFF. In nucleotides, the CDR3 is TGTGCCAGCTCACTCTACAGGGAGAGCACCGGGGAGCTGTTTTTT.

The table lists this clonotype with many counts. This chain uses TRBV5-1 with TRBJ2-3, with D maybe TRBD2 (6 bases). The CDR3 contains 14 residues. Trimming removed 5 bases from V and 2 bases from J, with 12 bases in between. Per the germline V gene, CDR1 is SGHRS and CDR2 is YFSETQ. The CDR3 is CASRRDVDTDTQYF. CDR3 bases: TGCGCCAGCAGGCGGGACGTCGACACAGATACGCAGTATTTT.

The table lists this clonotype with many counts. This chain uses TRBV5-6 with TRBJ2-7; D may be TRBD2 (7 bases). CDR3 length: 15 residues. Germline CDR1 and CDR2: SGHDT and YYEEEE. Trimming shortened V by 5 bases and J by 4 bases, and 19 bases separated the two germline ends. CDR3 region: CASRPRGGHFYEQYF. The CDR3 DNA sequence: TGTGCCAGCAGGCCGCGCGGGGGACACTTTTACGAGCAGTACTTC.

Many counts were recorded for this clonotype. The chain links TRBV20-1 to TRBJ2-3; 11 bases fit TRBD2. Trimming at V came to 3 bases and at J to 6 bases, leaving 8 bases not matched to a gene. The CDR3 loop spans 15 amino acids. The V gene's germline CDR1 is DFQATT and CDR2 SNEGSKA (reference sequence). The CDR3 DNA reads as TGCAGTGCTAGGCGAACTAGCGGGAGCAAGGATACGCAGTATTTT. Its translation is CSARRTSGSKDTQYF.